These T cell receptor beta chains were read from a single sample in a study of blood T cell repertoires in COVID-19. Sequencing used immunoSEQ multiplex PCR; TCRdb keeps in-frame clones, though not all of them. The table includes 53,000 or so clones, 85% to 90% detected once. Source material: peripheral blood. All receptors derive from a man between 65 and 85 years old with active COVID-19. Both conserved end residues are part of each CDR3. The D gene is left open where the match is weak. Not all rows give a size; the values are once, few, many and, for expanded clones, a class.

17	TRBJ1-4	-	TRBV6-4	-	TGTGCCAGCAGGCCGTCAGGCCCCCGTGCGACTAATGAAAAACTGTTTTTT	CASRPSGPRATNEKLFF
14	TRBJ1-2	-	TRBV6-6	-	TGTGCCAGCAGCTCATTGTGGGGCAACTATGGCTACACCTTC	CASSSLWGNYGYTF
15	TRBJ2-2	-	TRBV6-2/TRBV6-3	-	TGTGCCAGCGGCCAGACAGCTTCGGGCACCGGGGAGCTGTTTTTT	CASGQTASGTGELFF
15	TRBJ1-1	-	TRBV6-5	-	TGTGCCAGCAAGGGCCCAGGGTGGGCGAACACTGAAGCTTTCTTT	CASKGPGWANTEAFF
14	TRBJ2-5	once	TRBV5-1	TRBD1	TGCGCCAGCAGTACTTCAGGGGGCGTAGAGACCCAGTACTTC	CASSTSGGVETQYF
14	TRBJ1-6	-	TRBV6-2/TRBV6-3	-	TGTGCCAGCAGTTACGACTTCTCCGGCTGGACCCTCCACTTT	CASSYDFSGWTLHF
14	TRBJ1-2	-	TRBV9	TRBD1	TGTGCCAGCAGCTCCGGACAGGGGGCGAAGGGCTACACCTTC	CASSSGQGAKGYTF
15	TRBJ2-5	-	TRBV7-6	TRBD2	TGTGCCAGCAGCAAGACTAGCGGGGGAGGAAAGACCCAGTACTTC	CASSKTSGGGKTQYF
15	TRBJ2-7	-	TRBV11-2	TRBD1	TGTGCCAGCAGCCTAATAGGACAGGGGGGCTACGAGCAGTACTTC	CASSLIGQGGYEQYF
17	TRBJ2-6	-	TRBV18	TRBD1	TGTGCCAGCTCACGCGGGACAGGGGGCGCTGGGGCCAACGTCCTGACTTTC	CASSRGTGGAGANVLTF
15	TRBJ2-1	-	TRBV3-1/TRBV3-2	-	TGTGCCAGCAGCCAGCAAATGACTAGTCACAATGAGCAGTTCTTC	CASSQQMTSHNEQFF
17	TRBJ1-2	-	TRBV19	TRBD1	TGTGCCACCAAAGGGCAACCACCGGGACAGAGTAACTATGGCTACACCTTC	CATKGQPPGQSNYGYTF
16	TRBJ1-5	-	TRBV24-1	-	TGTGCCACCAGTGATTCCAGGTATGGTGGCAATCAGCCCCAGCATTTT	CATSDSRYGGNQPQHF
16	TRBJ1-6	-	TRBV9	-	TGTGCCAGCAGCCCTGGACAGAGCTCCTATAATTCACCCCTCCACTTT	CASSPGQSSYNSPLHF
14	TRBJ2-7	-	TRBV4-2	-	TGTGCCAGCAGCCAAGGACAGGCTGGATACGAGCAGTACTTC	CASSQGQAGYEQYF
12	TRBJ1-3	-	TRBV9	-	TGTGCCAGCAGCGTAGGGGGCAACACCATATATTTT	CASSVGGNTIYF
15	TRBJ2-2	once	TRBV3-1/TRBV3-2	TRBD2	TGTGCCAGCGGTAGACTAGCGGGGCGGACCGGGGAGCTGTTTTTT	CASGRLAGRTGELFF
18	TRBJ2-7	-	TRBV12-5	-	TGTGCTAGTGGTTTGGTAGTGACAGGTGCTACTCGCTCCTACGAGCAGTACTTC	CASGLVVTGATRSYEQYF
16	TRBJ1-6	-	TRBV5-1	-	TGCGCCAGCAGCCCGGGAGCCGACTCCTATAATTCACCCCTCCACTTT	CASSPGADSYNSPLHF
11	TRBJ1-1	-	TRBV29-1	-	TGCAGCGTCCCTGAGGGCACTGAAGCTTTCTTT	CSVPEGTEAFF
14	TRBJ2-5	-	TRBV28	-	TGTGCCAGCAACCAACAGGGTAGGGAAGAGACCCAGTACTTC	CASNQQGREETQYF
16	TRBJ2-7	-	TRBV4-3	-	TGCGCCAGCAGCCAGGGGGGGGGCAGGGGAAGCGACGAGCAGTACTTC	CASSQGGGRGSDEQYF
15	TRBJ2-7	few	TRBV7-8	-	TGTGCCAGCAGCTTAGCTGCCGGGGTCGCCTACGAGCAGTACTTC	CASSLAAGVAYEQYF
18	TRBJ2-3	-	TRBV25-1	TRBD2	TGTGCCAGCAGTGAATATACTTGGACTAGCGGGGGCACAGATACGCAGTATTTT	CASSEYTWTSGGTDTQYF
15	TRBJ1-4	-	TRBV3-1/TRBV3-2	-	TGTGCCAGCAGCCAGGGAAGGGGTCCTAATGAAAAACTGTTTTTT	CASSQGRGPNEKLFF
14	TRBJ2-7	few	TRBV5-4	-	TGTGCCAGCAGCGGGCGGGACAGCTCCTACGAGCAGTACTTC	CASSGRDSSYEQYF
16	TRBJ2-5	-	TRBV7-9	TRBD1	TGTGCCAGCAGCTCCTCCGGGACAGACTCGACCGGGACCCAGTACTTC	CASSSSGTDSTGTQYF
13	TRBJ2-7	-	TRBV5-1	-	TGCGCCAGCAGCTTTCCTAGCTCCTACGAGCAGTACTTC	CASSFPSSYEQYF
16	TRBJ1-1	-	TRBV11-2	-	TGTGCCAGCAGCTTAGAAATTAGGAGGGGCCGCACTGAAGCTTTCTTT	CASSLEIRRGRTEAFF
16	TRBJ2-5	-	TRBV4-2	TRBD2	TGTGCCAGCAGCCAAGAACCTAGCGGTGCCTCAGAGACCCAGTACTTC	CASSQEPSGASETQYF
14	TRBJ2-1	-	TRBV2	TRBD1	TGTGCCAGCAGTCGGGACAGGGGGACAAATGAGCAGTTCTTC	CASSRDRGTNEQFF
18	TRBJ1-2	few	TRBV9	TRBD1	TGTGCCAGCAGCGTGGTATTACCTGGACAGGTAGAAGGCTATGGCTACACCTTC	CASSVVLPGQVEGYGYTF
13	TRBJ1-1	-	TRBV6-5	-	TGTGCCAGCAGTAAGCAGGGGTACACTGAAGCTTTCTTT	CASSKQGYTEAFF
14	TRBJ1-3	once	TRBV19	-	TGTGCCAGTAGTATGAGGGCCGGGGGAAACACCATATATTTT	CASSMRAGGNTIYF
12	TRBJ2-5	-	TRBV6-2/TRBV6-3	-	TGTGCCAGCAGTTACGGGGGAGGGACCCAGTACTTC	CASSYGGGTQYF
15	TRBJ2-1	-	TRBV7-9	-	TGTGCCAGCAGCCCCTGGGGGGTAGGGGCGGGTGAGCAGTTCTTC	CASSPWGVGAGEQFF
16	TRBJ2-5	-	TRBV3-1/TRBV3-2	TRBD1	TGTGCCAGCAGAGGTTTGAGCCAGGGGGCGAGGGAGACCCAGTACTTC	CASRGLSQGARETQYF